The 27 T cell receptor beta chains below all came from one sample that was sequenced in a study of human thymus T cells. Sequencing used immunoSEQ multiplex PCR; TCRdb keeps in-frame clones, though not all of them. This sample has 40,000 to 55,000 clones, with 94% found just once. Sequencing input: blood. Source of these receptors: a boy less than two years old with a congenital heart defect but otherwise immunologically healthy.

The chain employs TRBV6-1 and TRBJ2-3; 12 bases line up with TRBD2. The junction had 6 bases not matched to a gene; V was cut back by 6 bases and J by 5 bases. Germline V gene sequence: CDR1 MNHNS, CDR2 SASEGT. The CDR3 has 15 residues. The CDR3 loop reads CASSRTSGKQDTQYF. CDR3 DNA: TGTGCCAGCAGCCGGACTAGCGGGAAACAAGATACGCAGTATTTT.

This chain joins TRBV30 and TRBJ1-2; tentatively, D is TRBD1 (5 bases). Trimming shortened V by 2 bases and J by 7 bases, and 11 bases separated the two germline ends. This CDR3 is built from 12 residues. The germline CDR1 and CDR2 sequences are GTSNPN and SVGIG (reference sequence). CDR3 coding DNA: TGTGCCTGGAGTCCCTGGGGGGGTGGCTACACCTTC. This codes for CAWSPWGGGYTF.

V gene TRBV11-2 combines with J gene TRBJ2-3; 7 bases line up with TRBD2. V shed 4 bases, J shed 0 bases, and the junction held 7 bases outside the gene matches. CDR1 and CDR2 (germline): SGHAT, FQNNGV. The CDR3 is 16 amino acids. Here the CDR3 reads CASSSRTSESTDTQYF. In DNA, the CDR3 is TGTGCCAGCAGCTCGCGGACTAGTGAGAGCACAGATACGCAGTATTTT.

CDR3 sequence: CASSLYGGNTEAFF. The CDR3 bases are TGTGCCAGCAGCCTCTATGGGGGGAACACTGAAGCTTTCTTT. V is TRBV25-1 and J is TRBJ1-1, with D perhaps TRBD1 (5 bases). Between the trimmed V and J ends, which lost 6 bases and 1 base, there was a span of 12 bases. This CDR3 spans 14 amino acids. Germline V gene lookup returns CDR1 MGHDK and CDR2 SYGVNS.

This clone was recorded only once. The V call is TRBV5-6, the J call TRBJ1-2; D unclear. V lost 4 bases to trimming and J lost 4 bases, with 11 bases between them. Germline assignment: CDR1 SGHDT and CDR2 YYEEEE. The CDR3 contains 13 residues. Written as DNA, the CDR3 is TGTGCCAGCAGCCCCGGGCACGGCTATGGCTACACCTTC. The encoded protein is CASSPGHGYGYTF.

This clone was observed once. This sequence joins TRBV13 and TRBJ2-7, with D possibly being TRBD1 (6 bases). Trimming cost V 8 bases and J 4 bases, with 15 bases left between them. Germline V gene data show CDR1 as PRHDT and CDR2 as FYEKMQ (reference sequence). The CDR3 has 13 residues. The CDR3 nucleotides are TGTGCCAGCGGCCCCGGGACACCGTACGAGCAGTACTTC. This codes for CASGPGTPYEQYF.

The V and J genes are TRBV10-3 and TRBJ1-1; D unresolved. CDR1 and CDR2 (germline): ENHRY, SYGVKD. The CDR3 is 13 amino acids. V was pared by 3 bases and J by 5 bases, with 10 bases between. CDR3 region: CAISEWRHTEAFF. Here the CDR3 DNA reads TGTGCCATCAGTGAATGGAGGCATACTGAAGCTTTCTTT.

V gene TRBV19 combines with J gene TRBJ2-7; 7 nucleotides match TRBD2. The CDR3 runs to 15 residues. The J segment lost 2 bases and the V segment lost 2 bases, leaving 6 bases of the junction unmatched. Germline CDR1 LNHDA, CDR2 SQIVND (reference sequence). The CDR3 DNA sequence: TGTGCCAGTAGTATACCCCGCCGGGGGGCCTACGAGCAGTACTTC. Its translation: CASSIPRRGAYEQYF. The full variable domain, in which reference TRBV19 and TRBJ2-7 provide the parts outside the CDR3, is DGGITQSPKYLFRKEGQNVTLSCEQNLNHDAMYWYRQDPGQGLRLIYYSQIVNDFQKGDIAEGYSVSREKKESFPLTVTSAQKNPTAFYLCASSIPRRGAYEQYFGPGTRLTVT.

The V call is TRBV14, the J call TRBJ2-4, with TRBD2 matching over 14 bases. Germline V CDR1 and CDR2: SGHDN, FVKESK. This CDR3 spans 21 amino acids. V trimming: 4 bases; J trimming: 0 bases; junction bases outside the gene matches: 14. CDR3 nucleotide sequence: TGTGCCAGCAGCCCTCCACTGCCCGGACTAGCGGGGGGCCTAGCCAAAAACATTCAGTACTTC. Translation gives CASSPPLPGLAGGLAKNIQYF.

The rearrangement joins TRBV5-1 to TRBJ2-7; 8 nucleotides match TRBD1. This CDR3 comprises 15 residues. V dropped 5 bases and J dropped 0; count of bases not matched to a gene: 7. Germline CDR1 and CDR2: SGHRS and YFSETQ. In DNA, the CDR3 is TGCGCCAGCAGGCCAACAGGGGGATACTCCTACGAGCAGTACTTC. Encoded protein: CASRPTGGYSYEQYF.

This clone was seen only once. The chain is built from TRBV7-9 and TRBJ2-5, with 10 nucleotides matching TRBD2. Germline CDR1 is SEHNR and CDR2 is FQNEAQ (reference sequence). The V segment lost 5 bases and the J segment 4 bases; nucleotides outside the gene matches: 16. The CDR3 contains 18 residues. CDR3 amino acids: CASSQRSGGDPIRETQYF. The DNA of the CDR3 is TGTGCCAGCAGCCAGAGGAGCGGGGGGGACCCAATAAGAGAGACCCAGTACTTC.

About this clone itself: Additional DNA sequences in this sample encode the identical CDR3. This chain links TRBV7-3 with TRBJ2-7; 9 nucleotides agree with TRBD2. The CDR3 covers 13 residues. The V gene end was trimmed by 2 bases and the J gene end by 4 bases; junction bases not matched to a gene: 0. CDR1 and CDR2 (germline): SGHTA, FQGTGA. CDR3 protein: CASSLAGGYEQYF. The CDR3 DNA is TGTGCCAGCAGCTTAGCGGGGGGGTACGAGCAGTACTTC.

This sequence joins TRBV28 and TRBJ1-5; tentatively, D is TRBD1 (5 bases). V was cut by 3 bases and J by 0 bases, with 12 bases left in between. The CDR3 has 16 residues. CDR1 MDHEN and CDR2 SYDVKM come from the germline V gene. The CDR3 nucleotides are TGTGCCAGCAGTTTCGATAGACAGTATAGCAATCAGCCCCAGCATTTT. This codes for CASSFDRQYSNQPQHF.

In nucleotides, the CDR3 is TGTGCCAGCAGCCCCGGGACAGGGAGCACAGATACGCAGTATTTT. Translation: CASSPGTGSTDTQYF. The rearrangement joins TRBV6-5 to TRBJ2-3; TRBD1 matches at 9 bases. The CDR3 has 15 amino acids. Germline V gives CDR1 MNHEY, CDR2 SVGAGI. V was clipped by 6 bases and J by 0 bases; unmatched bases: 4.

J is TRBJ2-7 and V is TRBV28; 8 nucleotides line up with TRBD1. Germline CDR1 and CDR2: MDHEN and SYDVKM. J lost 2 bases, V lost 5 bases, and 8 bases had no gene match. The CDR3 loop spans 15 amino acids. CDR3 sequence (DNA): TGTGCCAGCAGTACAGGGGGGCTCACACCCTACGAGCAGTACTTC. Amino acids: CASSTGGLTPYEQYF.

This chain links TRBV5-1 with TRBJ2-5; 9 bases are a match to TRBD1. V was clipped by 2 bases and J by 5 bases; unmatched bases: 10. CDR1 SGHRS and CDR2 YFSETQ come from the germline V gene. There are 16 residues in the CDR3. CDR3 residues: CASSLTPQGAGETQYF. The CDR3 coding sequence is TGCGCCAGCAGCTTAACTCCACAGGGGGCAGGGGAGACCCAGTACTTC.

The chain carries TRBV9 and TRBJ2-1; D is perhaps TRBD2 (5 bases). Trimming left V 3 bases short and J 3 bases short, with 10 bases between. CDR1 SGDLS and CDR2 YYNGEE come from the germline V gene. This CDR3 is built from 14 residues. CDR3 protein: CASSESGNYNEQFF. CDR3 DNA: TGTGCCAGCAGCGAATCCGGGAACTACAATGAGCAGTTCTTC.

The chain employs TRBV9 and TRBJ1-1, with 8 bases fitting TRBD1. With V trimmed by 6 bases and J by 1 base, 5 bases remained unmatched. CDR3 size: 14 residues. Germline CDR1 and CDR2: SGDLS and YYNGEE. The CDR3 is CASTLGTGNTEAFF. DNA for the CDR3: TGTGCCAGCACCCTCGGGACAGGGAACACTGAAGCTTTCTTT. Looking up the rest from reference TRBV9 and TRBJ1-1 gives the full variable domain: DSGVTQTPKHLITATGQRVTLRCSPRSGDLSVYWYQQSLDQGLQFLIQYYNGEERAKGNILERFSAQQFPDLHSELNLSSLELGDSALYFCASTLGTGNTEAFFGQGTRLTVV.

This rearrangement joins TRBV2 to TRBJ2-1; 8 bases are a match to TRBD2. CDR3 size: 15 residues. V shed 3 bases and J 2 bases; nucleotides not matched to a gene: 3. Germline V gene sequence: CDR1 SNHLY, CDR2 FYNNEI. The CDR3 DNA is TGTGCCAGCAGTGAGCGGACTAGCCCCTACAATGAGCAGTTCTTC. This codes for CASSERTSPYNEQFF.

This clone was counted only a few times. The CDR3: CASSLTVYSNQPQHF. The DNA for the CDR3 is TGTGCCAGCAGCTTGACGGTGTATAGCAATCAGCCCCAGCATTTT. J is TRBJ1-5 and V is TRBV7-8; D gene uncertain. The CDR3 extends over 15 amino acids. The germline V gene has CDR1 SGHVS and CDR2 FQNEAQ. V was clipped by 3 bases and J by 0 bases, with 9 bases between them.

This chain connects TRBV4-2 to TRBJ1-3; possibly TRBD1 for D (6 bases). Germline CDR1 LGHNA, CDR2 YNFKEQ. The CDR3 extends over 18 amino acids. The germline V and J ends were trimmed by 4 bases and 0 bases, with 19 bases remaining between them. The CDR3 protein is CASSRGTKYRVSGNTIYF. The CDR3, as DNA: TGTGCCAGCAGCCGAGGCACGAAATACAGGGTCTCTGGAAACACCATATATTTT.

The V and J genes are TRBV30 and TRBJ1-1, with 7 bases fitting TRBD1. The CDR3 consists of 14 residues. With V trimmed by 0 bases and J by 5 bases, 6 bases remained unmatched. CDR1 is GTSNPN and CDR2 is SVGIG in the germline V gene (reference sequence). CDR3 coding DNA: TGTGCCTGGAGTGTTTCGACAGGGAGGACTGAAGCTTTCTTT. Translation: CAWSVSTGRTEAFF.

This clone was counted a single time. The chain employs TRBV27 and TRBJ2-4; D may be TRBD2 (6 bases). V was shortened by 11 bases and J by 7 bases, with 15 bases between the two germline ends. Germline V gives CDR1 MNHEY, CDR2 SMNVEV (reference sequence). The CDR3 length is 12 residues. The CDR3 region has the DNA TGTGCCGCGGGGTGGGGTAGGAACATTCAGTACTTC. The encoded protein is CAAGWGRNIQYF.

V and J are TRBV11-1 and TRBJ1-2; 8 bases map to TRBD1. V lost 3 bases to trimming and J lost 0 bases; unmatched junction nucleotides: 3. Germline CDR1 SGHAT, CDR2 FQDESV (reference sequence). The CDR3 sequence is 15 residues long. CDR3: CASSLDRDANYGYTF. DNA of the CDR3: TGTGCCAGCAGCTTGGACAGGGACGCTAACTATGGCTACACCTTC.

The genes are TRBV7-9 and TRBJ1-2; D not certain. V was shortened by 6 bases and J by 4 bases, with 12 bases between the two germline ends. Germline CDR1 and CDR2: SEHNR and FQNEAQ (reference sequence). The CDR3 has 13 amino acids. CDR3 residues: CASRIGSSYGYTF. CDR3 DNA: TGTGCCAGCAGGATCGGGTCTAGCTATGGCTACACCTTC.

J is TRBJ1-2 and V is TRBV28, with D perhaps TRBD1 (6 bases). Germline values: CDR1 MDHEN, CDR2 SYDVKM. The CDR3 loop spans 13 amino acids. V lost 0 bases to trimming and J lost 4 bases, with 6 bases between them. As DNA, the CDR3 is TGTGCCAGCAGTTTATGGGGGGCCTATGGCTACACCTTC. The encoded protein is CASSLWGAYGYTF.

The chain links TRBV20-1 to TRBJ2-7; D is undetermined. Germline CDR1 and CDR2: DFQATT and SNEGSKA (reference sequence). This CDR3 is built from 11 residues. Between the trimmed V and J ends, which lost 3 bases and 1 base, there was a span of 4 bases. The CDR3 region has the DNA TGCAGTGCTAGTACGTCCTACGAGCAGTACTTC. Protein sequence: CSASTSYEQYF.